The 17 T cell receptor beta chains below all came from one sample that was sequenced in a study of T cell responses to AZD1222 COVID-19 vaccine. Assay: immunoSEQ multiplex PCR; the TCRdb copy retains only in-frame clones and omits some. The sample includes 85,000 to 130,000 clones, about 94% of them seen just once. The material sequenced was peripheral blood, taken on day 0 of AZD1222 vaccination. These receptors all stem from an adult in good health.

The genes are TRBV5-8 and TRBJ1-3; 8 nucleotides match TRBD1. J gave up 4 bases and V 4 bases, and 1 base lay outside the gene matches. This CDR3 is 13 amino acids long. Germline V gene sequence: CDR1 SGHTS, CDR2 YDEGEE. The CDR3 sequence is CASSRDRGNTIYF. In DNA form, the CDR3 reads TGTGCCAGCAGCCGGGACAGGGGAAACACCATATATTTT. The whole variable domain, remainder taken from reference TRBV5-8 and TRBJ1-3, is EAGVTQSPTHLIKTRGQQATLRCSPISGHTSVYWYQQALGLGLQFLLWYDEGEERNRGNFPPRFSGRQFPNYSSELNVNALELEDSALYLCASSRDRGNTIYFGEGSWLTVV.

This rearrangement joins TRBV27 to TRBJ1-3, with unresolved D. The CDR3 has 17 residues. The V end lost 6 bases, the J end lost 0 bases, and 18 bases lay between the germline ends. The germline gives CDR1 MNHEY, CDR2 SMNVEV (reference sequence). CDR3 sequence: CASRPDLTTFSGNTIYF. The CDR3, as DNA: TGTGCCAGCAGACCTGACCTGACGACTTTCTCTGGAAACACCATATATTTT.

The chain has TRBV6-5 and TRBJ1-6; 7 bases align to TRBD1. The CDR3 is 14 amino acids. Germline V gene sequence: CDR1 MNHEY, CDR2 SVGAGI. With V trimmed by 10 bases and J by 4 bases, 7 bases remained unmatched. This CDR3 reads CATIDRDYNSPLHF. The CDR3, as DNA: TGTGCCACCATCGACAGGGATTATAATTCACCCCTCCACTTT.

The chain is built from TRBV5-1 and TRBJ2-3; TRBD2 is a possible D gene (5 bases). The CDR3 covers 14 residues. Trimming shortened V by 2 bases and J by 6 bases, and 13 bases separated the two germline ends. Per germline, CDR1 SGHRS and CDR2 YFSETQ. The CDR3 DNA reads TGCGCCAGCAGCTTACAGCCGTCGGGGGATACGCAGTATTTT. Its protein product is CASSLQPSGDTQYF.

In its sample, this clone was seen once. The gene calls are TRBV7-9 and TRBJ2-7; perhaps TRBD2 as D (5 bases). V gave up 5 bases and J gave up 4 bases, with 9 bases separating them. This CDR3 spans 12 amino acids. Germline CDR1 SEHNR, CDR2 FQNEAQ (reference sequence). Here the CDR3 reads CASSRRLYEQYF. Here the CDR3 DNA reads TGTGCCAGCAGCCGTCGACTATACGAGCAGTACTTC.

The rearrangement links TRBV6-5 to TRBJ1-2; D possibly corresponds to TRBD1 (6 bases). This CDR3 region has 14 residues. Germline loops: CDR1 MNHEY, CDR2 SVGAGI. The V end was cut by 9 bases, the J end by 3 bases, with 17 bases between. CDR3 in DNA: TGTGCCAGTTTTCGGCAGGGGATAGACTATGGCTACACCTTC. Translation: CASFRQGIDYGYTF.

The rearrangement uses TRBV19 and TRBJ1-3, with no clear D. The CDR3 has 15 residues. The ends were cut back, 5 bases at V and 1 base at J, with 12 bases in the middle. The V gene's germline CDR1 is LNHDA and CDR2 SQIVND (reference sequence). CDR3 amino acids: CASSLEVPSGNTIYF. CDR3 sequence (DNA): TGTGCCAGTAGTTTGGAGGTACCGTCTGGAAACACCATATATTTT.

This chain joins TRBV4-1 and TRBJ1-2; D unclear. Looked up from germline, CDR1 is MGHRA and CDR2 is YSYEKL. The CDR3 sequence is 14 residues long. Trimming took off 4 bases at V and 4 bases at J, with 13 bases between the two ends. CDR3: CASSPSTRFYGYTF. For the CDR3, the DNA is TGCGCCAGCAGCCCTTCCACACGCTTCTATGGCTACACCTTC.

V gene TRBV2 combines with J gene TRBJ2-7; TRBD1 matches at 9 bases. Trimming removed 4 bases from V and 2 bases from J; junction bases left unmatched: 9. CDR1 is SNHLY and CDR2 is FYNNEI in the germline V gene. The CDR3 is 16 residues long. The CDR3 is CASSVGGQGTPYEQYF. In DNA form, the CDR3 reads TGTGCCAGCAGTGTAGGAGGACAGGGGACTCCCTACGAGCAGTACTTC.

This rearrangement joins TRBV29-1 to TRBJ2-2; the D is unclear. The CDR3 is made up of 14 amino acids. V was clipped by 5 bases and J by 4 bases, with 14 bases between them. Germline lookup yields CDR1 SQVTM and CDR2 ANQGSEA. The CDR3 protein is CSVLLVSPTGELFF. The CDR3 DNA is TGCAGCGTTCTCTTAGTAAGCCCCACCGGGGAGCTGTTTTTT.

The chain links TRBV5-1 to TRBJ2-4; TRBD2 aligns across 11 bases. V dropped 4 bases and J dropped 9; count of bases not matched to a gene: 15. Germline loops: CDR1 SGHRS, CDR2 YFSETQ. The CDR3 sequence is 17 residues long. CDR3 DNA sequence: TGCGCCAGCAGCCTAGCCGGGGGGCCTAGCGGGAGGACCATTCAGTACTTC. Protein product: CASSLAGGPSGRTIQYF.

This clone was detected once. The chain combines TRBV7-2 with TRBJ2-1, with 9 bases fitting TRBD2. CDR3 length: 16 amino acids. V shed 1 base and J 9 bases; nucleotides not matched to a gene: 10. Germline values: CDR1 SGHTA, CDR2 FQGNSA. CDR3 in amino acids: CASSLDVSGRIREQFF. CDR3 DNA sequence: TGTGCCAGCAGCTTAGACGTAAGCGGGAGGATTCGTGAGCAGTTCTTC.

The V gene is TRBV18, the J gene TRBJ1-3, with 8 bases identical to TRBD1. The junction had 8 bases not matched to a gene; V was cut back by 5 bases and J by 5 bases. Germline V gives CDR1 KGHSH, CDR2 LQKENI. The CDR3 spans 15 residues. The CDR3 DNA reads TGTGCCAGCTCATCAACCCCAGGGGGCAGAAACACCATATATTTT. It encodes CASSSTPGGRNTIYF.

This chain connects TRBV5-1 to TRBJ2-3; 11 nucleotides match TRBD2. The CDR3 covers 18 residues. Germline CDR1 SGHRS, CDR2 YFSETQ. Germline trimming cut 0 bases from V and 1 base from J; bases unmatched to any gene: 7. DNA of the CDR3: TGCGCCAGCAGCTTGGATGTAGCGGGAGGGCTTGGCACAGATACGCAGTATTTT. This gives the protein CASSLDVAGGLGTDTQYF.

The V gene is TRBV7-2, the J gene TRBJ2-1; 8 bases fit TRBD1. Germline loops: CDR1 SGHTA, CDR2 FQGNSA. The CDR3 length is 16 residues. V was clipped by 6 bases and J by 6 bases; unmatched bases: 13. CDR3 sequence: CASRPDRGSFVNEQFF. DNA for the CDR3: TGTGCCAGCAGACCAGACAGGGGATCTTTTGTCAATGAGCAGTTCTTC.

This chain connects TRBV18 to TRBJ2-7; D might be TRBD1 or TRBD2, each matching 5 bases. The CDR3 spans 14 residues. CDR1 is KGHSH and CDR2 is LQKENI in the germline V gene. The germline V and J ends were trimmed by 6 bases and 5 bases, with 17 bases remaining between them. The CDR3 DNA is TGTGCCAGCTCGCGTCCGGGACCCCAGGACGAGCAGTACTTC. It is translated as CASSRPGPQDEQYF.

The chain couples TRBV29-1 to TRBJ1-3; D is undetermined. The CDR3 length is 13 residues. Per the germline V gene, CDR1 is SQVTM and CDR2 is ANQGSEA. The V and J ends lost 6 bases and 4 bases respectively, with 13 bases between them. Here the CDR3 DNA reads TGCAGCGTCGGGCCGTCGGGAGGAAACACCATATATTTT. Translated, it gives CSVGPSGGNTIYF.